The clone carrying this T cell receptor (beta chain) appeared many times. The entry originates in a study of CD8+CD57+ T cells in acquired aplastic anemia. Overall study context: Quantities of DNA derived from sorted CD4+ and CD8+ cells averaged approximately 3.5 ug.

TCR beta VDJ and CDR3 were profiled, and genomic DNA was the template. TCRdb analysed the reads with MiXCR anew, one entry per CDR3 protein. The data show approximately 180,000 distinct CDR3 sequences, around half seen once. Patients included in sequencing had previously demonstrated CD8+CD57+ cell expansion by flow cytometry. The specimen was sorted CD4+, CD8+, or CD8+CD57+ T cells (not recorded which) from PBMCs. The receptor was derived from a human donor with aplastic anemia.

CDR3 sequence reads: CASRGQTGRNQPQHF. As DNA, the CDR3 is TGTGCCAGCAGGGGACAGACAGGAAGGAATCAGCCCCAGCATTTT. The chain employs TRBV2 and TRBJ1-5; 7 nucleotides line up with TRBD1. The CDR3 covers 15 residues. Germline-derived CDR1 and CDR2 are SNHLY and FYNNEI. The J segment lost 4 bases and the V segment lost 6 bases, leaving 9 bases of the junction unmatched.